The clone carrying this T cell receptor beta chain showed up just a few times. Its antigen is currently unknown. Germline CDR1 is MNHNY and CDR2 is SVGAGI (reference sequence). V lost 6 bases and J lost 10, with 12 bases in between. The CDR3 is 11 residues long. The study ran the assay at deep level. Each subset's genomic DNA was split evenly across several immunoSEQ plates. Replicate PCRs for unsorted PBMC used 300 ng DNA (around 29,000 T cell genomes). Sequencing was performed with immunoSEQ multiplex PCR; in TCRdb, only in-frame clones are kept and a portion is missing. The table has about 510,000 clones, nearly 80% seen once; the top ten hold under 15%. This sample was included in a study of shared clonotypes between healthy human individuals. General study findings and limits: Sampling used blood alone; tissue repertoires probably differ.

Sequenced sample: PBMCs. The clonotype originates from a woman aged 40 to 50 in good health. Some clones in this sample may be carry-over from other donors' samples. The V and J genes are TRBV6-6 and TRBJ1-2, with a possible D match to TRBD1 (6 bases). CDR3 DNA sequence: TGTGCCAGCAGCCGTGACAGGCTCTACACCTTC. It is translated as CASSRDRLYTF.